This T cell receptor beta chain was observed in a study of OX40 agonist ivuxolimab in advanced cancers. Some background on the complete study: Ivuxolimab was a fully human IgG2 agonistic monoclonal antibody targeting the costimulatory receptor OX40 (CD134). Intravenous ivuxolimab was administered to patients every 2 weeks at six dose levels: 0.01, 0.1, 0.3, 1.5, 3 and 10 mg/kg. Among the approximately 50 dose-escalation patients, around 20 had hepatocellular carcinoma, roughly 15 melanoma, 9 renal cell carcinoma and 9 head and neck cancer. In the dose-escalation cohort, 70% to 85% of patients were male, and the mean age was roughly 60 years, with a range of about 23 to 85. Prior anti-PD-1, anti-PD-L1 or anti-CTLA-4 therapy was permitted, and 40% of dose-escalation patients had received checkpoint inhibitors. Partial responses occurred in three dose-escalation patients: two with cutaneous melanoma and one with hepatocellular carcinoma. The point of sequencing TCRbeta in the periphery was to test whether ivuxolimab changed TCR sequence diversity and drove clonal T-cell expansion. The paper covers the monotherapy dose-escalation part of the phase I ivuxolimab trial, which included N ≈ 50 patients. The investigation overall reported the following: After ivuxolimab, expanded clones were on average more numerous among CD8+ T cells than among CD4+ T cells. The antigen specificity of the peripheral T cells that underwent clonal expansion was not determined. Partial responders in the 0.1-3.0 mg/kg groups had among the lowest normalized peripheral clonal expansion, especially among CD8+ T cells. At doses from 0.1 to 3.0 mg/kg, clonal expansion was seen in both CD4+ and CD8+ blood T cells between baseline and week 6. Low levels of normalized T-cell clonal expansion were also shown by some nonresponding patients.

The CDR3 runs 14 residues from the cysteine to the phenylalanine. Of the read, only the CDR3 DNA is kept; its 42 bases are in frame from base 1. The CDR1 and CDR2 encoded by the germline V gene are MGHDK and SYGVNS. V lost 5 bases and J lost 4 bases, and the count of bases not matched to a germline gene is 5. Genomic DNA was isolated from the sorted cells so that the TCRbeta CDR3 region could be sequenced. TCRbeta CDR3 regions were sequenced using the immunoSEQ Assay. TCRdb stores this immuneACCESS table with in-frame sequences only. Part of the clones is absent; in the studies checked, under half of the shortfall reflects unresolved V genes, and no reason is known for the rest. This sample holds 35,000 to 50,000 clones; about 81% were observed only once. Of the sample, 2.6% is held by the ten largest clones. The trial excluded patients who had a history of autoimmune disease or were on systemic immunosuppression. In every dose cohort, peripheral blood was drawn for TCR sequencing at baseline, cycle 4 day 1, and cycle 7 day 1. Samples were obtained from an open-label, multicenter, first-in-human phase I dose-escalation trial of ivuxolimab. Adults with locally advanced or metastatic melanoma, renal cell carcinoma, hepatocellular carcinoma or head and neck squamous cell carcinoma were enrolled in the trial. CD4+ and CD8+ T cells were sorted separately from peripheral blood before TCR sequencing.

With respect to this clone: Its antigen has not been determined. Per-nucleotide qualities are absent, and no much larger clonotype sits a single base away.

This clonotype was sampled from an adult with an advanced solid tumor such as melanoma, head and neck, liver or kidney cancer. The sequence links TRBV25-1 to TRBJ2-1, and 7 bases in between align with TRBD1. The material sequenced was CD4+ or CD8+ T cells sorted from blood, taken in a trial of the OX40 agonist ivuxolimab. The nucleotide sequence reads TGTGCCAGCAGTTACAGGGGCTCTTACAATGAGCAGTTCTTC. Its amino acids are CASSYRGSYNEQFF.